This T cell receptor beta chain was found in a study of cytomegalovirus exposure and HLA in healthy donors. Study-wide points: With later analysis, a missense DCLRE1C variant became linked to TCR beta V- and J-gene trimming. Later analysis revealed greater clonal expansion in HLA-associated TCR beta chains than in equally common others.

Amplification used 60 Vbeta primers and 13 Jbeta primers. TCRdb's table, derived via immunoSEQ multiplex PCR, lists solely in-frame clones and lacks some. The data hold about 160,000 clones, with around 74% observed a single time. As concerns this clone: The antigen is not known.

The CDR3 covers 15 residues. Losses at the gene ends were 2 bases for V and 7 bases for J; bases not matched to a gene: 7. Per germline, CDR1 MNHNY and CDR2 SVGAGI (reference sequence). The sample consisted of PBMCs. The sequence was obtained from a woman in her 30s in good health and CMV-seronegative. The chain combines TRBV6-6 with TRBJ2-2; TRBD1 matches at 7 bases. The DNA of the CDR3 is TGTGCCAGCAGTTACGCGACAGGGAGTGGCGGGGAGCTGTTTTTT. Residues: CASSYATGSGGELFF.